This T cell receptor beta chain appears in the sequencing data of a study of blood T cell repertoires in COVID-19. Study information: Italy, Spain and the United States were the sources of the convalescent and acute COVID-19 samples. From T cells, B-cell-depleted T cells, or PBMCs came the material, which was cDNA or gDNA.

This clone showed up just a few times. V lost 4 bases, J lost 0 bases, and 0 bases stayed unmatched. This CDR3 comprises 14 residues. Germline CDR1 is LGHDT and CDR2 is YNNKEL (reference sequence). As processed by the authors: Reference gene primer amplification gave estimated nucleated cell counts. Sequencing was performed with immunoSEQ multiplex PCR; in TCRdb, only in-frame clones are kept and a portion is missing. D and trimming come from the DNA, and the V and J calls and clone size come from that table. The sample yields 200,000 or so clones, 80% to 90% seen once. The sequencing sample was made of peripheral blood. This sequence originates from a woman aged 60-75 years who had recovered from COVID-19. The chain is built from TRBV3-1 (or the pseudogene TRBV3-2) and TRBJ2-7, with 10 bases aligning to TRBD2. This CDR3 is CASSPSGSSYEQYF. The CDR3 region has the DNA TGTGCCAGCAGCCCTAGCGGGAGCTCCTACGAGCAGTACTTC.